This T cell receptor beta chain comes out of a study of STAT5B mutations in CD4+ large granular lymphocyte leukemia. Study in general: The CDR3 'QG' motif was associated with a particular HLA allele among healthy donors.

Points on this clone: Its antigen is undetermined.

General study points: Top patient clones used TRBV06 genes more often: 8/27 versus 2/35 in controls. Without putative leukemic clones, patient CD4-sorted repertoires remained more clonal than healthy CD4+ repertoires.

The protocol was immunoSEQ multiplex PCR, while the TCRdb copy is restricted to in-frame clones and leaves out a portion. The table has under 40,000 clones, around 66% seen once; the top ten hold about 0.45%. CDR3 length: 14 amino acids. CDR1 is GTSNPN, CDR2 SVGIG, per germline (reference sequence). The V end was cut by 0 bases, the J end by 3 bases, with 12 bases between. Healthy controls were blood donor buffy coats. The sequencing input was CD4+ T cells from blood buffy coats. The sequence was collected from a human donor in good health. This sequence joins TRBV30 and TRBJ2-7; D ambiguous. The CDR3 here is CAWSVSSLFYEQYF. Written as DNA, the CDR3 is TGTGCCTGGAGTGTCAGCTCTCTTTTCTACGAGCAGTACTTC. Full variable domain (missing parts from reference TRBV30 and TRBJ2-7): SQTIHQWPATLVQPVGSPLSLECTVEGTSNPNLYWYRQAAGRGLQLLFYSVGIGQISSEVPQNLSASRPQDRQFILSSKKLLLSDSGFYLCAWSVSSLFYEQYFGPGTRLTVT.